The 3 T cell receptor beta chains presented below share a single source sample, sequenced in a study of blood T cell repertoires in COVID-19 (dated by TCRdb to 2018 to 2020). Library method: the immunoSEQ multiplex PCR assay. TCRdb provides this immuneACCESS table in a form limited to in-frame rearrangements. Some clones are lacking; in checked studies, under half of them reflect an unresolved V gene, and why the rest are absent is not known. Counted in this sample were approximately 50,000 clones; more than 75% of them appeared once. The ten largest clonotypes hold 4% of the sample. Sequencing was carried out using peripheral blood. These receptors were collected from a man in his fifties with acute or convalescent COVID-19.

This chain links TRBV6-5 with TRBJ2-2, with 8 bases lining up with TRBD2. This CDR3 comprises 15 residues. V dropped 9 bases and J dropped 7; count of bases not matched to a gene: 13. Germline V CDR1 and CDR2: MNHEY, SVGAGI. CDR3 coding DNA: TGTGCCAGTTCCGGCCCAGCGGGAGCGCTCGGGGAGCTGTTTTTT. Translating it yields CASSGPAGALGELFF.

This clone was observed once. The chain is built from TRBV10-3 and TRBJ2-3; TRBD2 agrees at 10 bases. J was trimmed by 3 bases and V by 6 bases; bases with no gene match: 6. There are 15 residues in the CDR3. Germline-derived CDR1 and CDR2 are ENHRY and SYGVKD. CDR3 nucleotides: TGTGCCATCAGGCCTAGCGGGAGTTCGACAGATACGCAGTATTTT. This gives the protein CAIRPSGSSTDTQYF.

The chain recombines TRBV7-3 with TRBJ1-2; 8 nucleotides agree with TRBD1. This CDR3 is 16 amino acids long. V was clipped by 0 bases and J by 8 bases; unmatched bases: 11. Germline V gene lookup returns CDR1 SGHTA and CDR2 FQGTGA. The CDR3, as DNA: TGTGCCAGCAGCTTAACAGGCCCCGCAGGGGGCGGAGGCTACACCTTC. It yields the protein CASSLTGPAGGGGYTF.